This T cell receptor (beta chain) is drawn from a study of cytomegalovirus exposure and HLA in healthy donors. Deletions cut 3 bases from V and 6 bases from J, with 6 bases between. In germline, CDR1 is SGHTA, CDR2 FQGNSA. This CDR3 has 12 amino acids. As for the donors, each was a healthy bone marrow donor. The PCR contained 60 Vbeta and 13 Jbeta primers. This table comes from immunoSEQ multiplex PCR, and its TCRdb copy is limited to in-frame clones, with some not included. The sample consists of approximately 88,000 clones, 70% to 80% of them appearing once. The study's findings and limits: At a 0.05 false discovery rate, a later analysis found around 17,000 TCR beta sequences to be associated with HLA alleles. With later analysis, a missense DCLRE1C variant became linked to TCR beta V- and J-gene trimming.

This clone appeared a few times. The antigen is not known. V gene TRBV7-2 combines with J gene TRBJ1-5, with a tentative D call TRBD1 (5 bases). The source is a man younger than 40 in good health and CMV-seronegative. Sequences were obtained from PBMCs. The CDR3 region has the DNA TGTGCCAGCAGCTTGCAGGGTCAGCCCCAGCATTTT. Protein: CASSLQGQPQHF.